This T cell receptor (beta chain) was obtained from a study of neurological immune-mediated disorders. Study observations and caveats: The most TCR clonal expansion was seen in HTLV-1-associated myelopathy, and the least was seen in multiple sclerosis, which fell below healthy controls.

Germline CDR1 and CDR2: SGHRS and YFSETQ. This CDR3 contains 16 residues. The V end was cut by 0 bases, the J end by 2 bases, with 15 bases between. This clonotype appeared many times. Antigen unknown. The cells used in sorted libraries, CD4+ or CD8+ T cells, numbered about a million. MiXCR, applied by TCRdb to the 5' RACE reads, yields one record per CDR3 protein. The table shows about 21,000 distinct CDR3 sequences, with 7.5% occurring only once. This sequence joins TRBV5-1 and TRBJ2-7, with D perhaps TRBD1 (5 bases). Sequencing was done on a sample of CD8+ T cells from blood. The TCR comes from a young woman with HTLV-1-associated myelopathy (HAM/TSP). The CDR3 sequence: CASSLAVTVKPYEQYF. The CDR3 DNA reads TGCGCCAGCAGCTTGGCCGTGACAGTGAAACCCTACGAGCAGTACTTC.